This T cell receptor beta chain was sequenced in a study of cytomegalovirus exposure and HLA in healthy donors. Unrecorded immune exposure was likely among donors, who were nominally healthy when sampled. As concerns this clone: Its antigen is as yet unknown.

General study points: In a later analysis, TCR beta V- and J-gene trimming showed a link to a missense DCLRE1C variant. Donor immune exposure was known only as CMV serostatus. Relative to the approximately 680-donor mean, N-insertions were reportedly fewer in an Asian-associated ancestry cluster in a later analysis.

The PCR used 60 Vbeta and 13 Jbeta primers. Repertoires were generated with immunoSEQ multiplex PCR, while TCRdb's copy carries only in-frame clones and drops some. The listing records under 150,000 clones. This sequence originates from a man aged 35-49 years in good health and CMV-seronegative. Specimen: PBMCs.

CDR3 in amino acids: CASSVGLGRSPLHF. The CDR3 DNA reads as TGTGCCAGCAGCGTAGGACTTGGGAGGTCACCCCTCCACTTT. The V gene is TRBV9, the J gene TRBJ1-6; no clear D gene. The V gene's germline CDR1 is SGDLS and CDR2 YYNGEE. This CDR3 contains 14 residues. V gave up 0 bases and J gave up 10 bases, with 11 bases separating them.